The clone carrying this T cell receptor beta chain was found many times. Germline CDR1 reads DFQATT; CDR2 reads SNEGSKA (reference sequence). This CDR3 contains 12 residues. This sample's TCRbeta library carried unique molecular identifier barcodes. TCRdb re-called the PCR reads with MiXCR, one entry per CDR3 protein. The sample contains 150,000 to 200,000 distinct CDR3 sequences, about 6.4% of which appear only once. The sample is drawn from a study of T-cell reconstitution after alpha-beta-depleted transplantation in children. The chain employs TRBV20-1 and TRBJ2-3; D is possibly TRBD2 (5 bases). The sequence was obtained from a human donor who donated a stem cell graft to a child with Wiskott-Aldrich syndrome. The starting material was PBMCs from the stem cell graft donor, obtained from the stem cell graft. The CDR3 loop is CSGKPQLPTQYF. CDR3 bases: TGCAGCGGGAAACCTCAACTCCCAACGCAGTATTTT.